This note documents a single TCR beta chain sequence. This entry is derived from a study of blood T cell repertoires in COVID-19. Study details: Donors in the United States, Italy and Spain gave samples during acute or convalescent COVID-19. The analysed material was cDNA or gDNA that came from T cells, B-cell-depleted T cells, or PBMCs.

The data were produced by immunoSEQ multiplex PCR, yet TCRdb's version contains in-frame clones alone and is incomplete. The sample yields nearly 60,000 clones, about 84% seen once. The V gene's germline CDR1 is LNHDA and CDR2 SQIVND (reference sequence). The CDR3 spans 13 residues. The V end lost 5 bases, the J end lost 9 bases, and 14 bases lay between the germline ends. The chain is built from TRBV19 and TRBJ2-1, with D possibly TRBD2 on 5 matching bases. Sequenced input: peripheral blood. The clonotype was recovered from a man between 40 and 49 years old with active COVID-19. This CDR3 is CASSRSPRGEQFF. The CDR3 DNA sequence: TGTGCCAGTAGTCGTTCCCCCCGGGGTGAGCAGTTCTTC.